This entry lists 32 T cell receptor beta chains sequenced from one sample in a study of T cell repertoires in cytomegalovirus infection. TCRdb re-called the reads with MiXCR, one entry per CDR3 protein. Of some 450,000 distinct CDR3 sequences listed, 30% to 40% are singletons. The sequencing sample was made of PBMCs. The source of these receptors is a human donor in good health (CMV status not recorded). Some clones in this sample may be carry-over from other donors' samples.

This clonotype has just one count. A junction end diverges from the germline sequence, so it may reflect a read error. The CDR3 nucleotides are TGTGCCAGCAGCTTAGCCCGGGCCACTGAATCTTTCTTT. This codes for CASSLARATESFF. The chain links TRBV7-6 to TRBJ1-1, with no clear D. Germline loops: CDR1 SGHVS, CDR2 FNYEAQ. The CDR3 runs to 13 residues.

This clonotype was seen at least ten times. This chain connects TRBV7-8 to TRBJ2-7; 9 positions agree with TRBD1. Trimming removed 4 bases from V and 0 bases from J; junction bases left unmatched: 7. The germline gives CDR1 SGHVS, CDR2 FQNEAQ. The CDR3 loop spans 16 amino acids. Here the CDR3 reads CASSSGQGGTSYEQYF. The CDR3 DNA sequence: TGTGCCAGCAGCTCGGGACAGGGTGGGACCTCCTACGAGCAGTACTTC.

This clonotype was seen many times. The J gene is TRBJ1-6, the V gene TRBV20-1; possibly TRBD1 for D (5 bases). Germline V lookup: CDR1 DFQATT, CDR2 SNEGSKA (reference sequence). The CDR3 consists of 20 residues. With 1 base removed from V and 1 base from J, the gap between germline ends came to 23 bases. As DNA, the CDR3 is TGCAGTGCTAGAGTTCCCGTAGGGGAAGTGGGGTGGTCCTATAATTCACCCCTCCACTTT. Protein sequence: CSARVPVGEVGWSYNSPLHF.

This clonotype was seen only a few times. The chain links TRBV11-1 to TRBJ2-1; D could derive from TRBD1 or TRBD2 (5 bases each). From germline, CDR1 is SGHAT and CDR2 FQDESV (reference sequence). Trimming left V 0 bases short and J 3 bases short, with 12 bases between. This CDR3 is 16 amino acids long. The CDR3 DNA sequence: TGTGCCAGCAGCTTAGCGCGAGGGGCGGGCTACAATGAGCAGTTCTTC. Translated, it gives CASSLARGAGYNEQFF.

On this clonotype: This may come from a read error, since a much larger clone is one base off. CDR3 DNA sequence: TGTGCCAGCAGCTCCTCCAGGTCAGGGACGAGTGATACGCAGTATTTT. This sequence encodes CASSSSRSGTSDTQYF. This chain joins TRBV7-8 and TRBJ2-3; D tentatively fits TRBD1 or TRBD2 (5 bases each). Germline CDR1 reads SGHVS; CDR2 reads FQNEAQ. The CDR3 contains 16 residues. V gave up 4 bases and J gave up 6 bases, with 20 bases separating them. Full variable domain (remainder filled in from reference TRBV7-8 and TRBJ2-3): GAGVSQSPRYKVAKRGQDVALRCDPISGHVSLFWYQQALGQGPEFLTYFQNEAQLDKSGLPSDRFFAERPEGSVSTLKIQRTQQEDSAVYLCASSSSRSGTSDTQYFGPGTRLTVL.

The V call is TRBV28, the J call TRBJ1-2; D is ambiguous. This CDR3 has 13 amino acids. CDR1 is MDHEN, CDR2 SYDVKM, per germline. The ends were cut back, 2 bases at V and 6 bases at J, with 10 bases in the middle. The CDR3 region is CASSLRGGNGYTF. CDR3 nucleotide sequence: TGTGCCAGCAGTTTAAGAGGAGGGAATGGCTACACCTTC.

This clonotype was picked up many times. This sequence joins TRBV7-6 and TRBJ2-3, with D maybe TRBD2 (6 bases). Trimming pared 1 base from V and 6 bases from J, leaving 14 bases between. The CDR3 is made up of 15 amino acids. CDR1 and CDR2 from the germline V gene are SGHVS and FNYEAQ. The DNA for the CDR3 is TGTGCCAGCAGCTTAGTGGACGGAGGGATGGATACGCAGTATTTT. It specifies CASSLVDGGMDTQYF.

The V gene is TRBV9, the J gene TRBJ2-2; the D gene is possibly TRBD1 (7 bases). The CDR3 loop spans 15 amino acids. Trimming removed 4 bases at V and 3 bases at J, with 13 bases between. The germline V gene has CDR1 SGDLS and CDR2 YYNGEE. CDR3 protein: CASSIQGGYTGELFF. The CDR3 region has the DNA TGTGCCAGCAGCATCCAGGGGGGATACACCGGGGAGCTGTTTTTT.

The gene calls are TRBV12-3 or TRBV12-4 and TRBJ2-3, with 8 bases lining up with TRBD2. V lost 3 bases and J lost 6; bases outside the gene matches: 14. The CDR3 runs 17 residues. Here the CDR3 reads CASSFRAGGPSWDTQYF. The CDR3 region has the DNA TGTGCCAGCAGTTTTAGGGCGGGGGGCCCCTCGTGGGATACGCAGTATTTT.

This clonotype was observed a few times. The chain is built from TRBV25-1 and TRBJ1-4; D might be TRBD1 (5 bases). The CDR3 extends over 14 amino acids. Germline loops: CDR1 MGHDK, CDR2 SYGVNS. V was pared by 5 bases and J by 4 bases, with 11 bases between. CDR3 amino acids: CASSWGTGNEKLFF. The CDR3 region has the DNA TGTGCCAGCAGTTGGGGGACGGGTAATGAAAAACTGTTTTTT.

This clonotype was observed a handful of times. It may be a read error: a sequence one base away is much more abundant. This chain links TRBV20-1 with TRBJ1-3; 7 positions agree with TRBD1. This CDR3 is 14 amino acids long. Germline CDR1 and CDR2: DFQATT and SNEGSKA (reference sequence). Trimming at V came to 8 bases and at J to 0 bases, leaving 7 bases not matched to a gene. The CDR3 protein is CSSTYRGSGNTIYF. The CDR3 DNA sequence: TGCAGTTCTACGTACAGGGGCTCTGGAAACACCATATATTTT.

The chain couples TRBV20-1 to TRBJ1-2; D unresolved. CDR3 length equals 13 residues. The germline CDR1 and CDR2 sequences are DFQATT and SNEGSKA (reference sequence). V lost 4 bases and J lost 1, with 10 bases in between. The CDR3: CSATPGFNYGYTF. The CDR3 nucleotides read TGCAGTGCTACACCGGGCTTTAACTATGGCTACACCTTC.

This chain links TRBV19 with TRBJ1-2, with TRBD1 identical over 8 bases. The length of the CDR3 is 16 residues. V lost 5 bases, J lost 2 bases, and 10 bases stayed unmatched. Germline CDR1 and CDR2: LNHDA and SQIVND (reference sequence). The CDR3 protein is CASSPAGQGTNYGYTF. In DNA, the CDR3 is TGTGCCAGTAGTCCCGCAGGACAGGGAACCAACTATGGCTACACCTTC.

The sample holds a few counts of this clonotype. The V and J genes are TRBV7-9 and TRBJ2-1; 8 bases are a match to TRBD2. This CDR3 is built from 15 residues. Germline CDR1 is SEHNR and CDR2 is FQNEAQ (reference sequence). The V and J ends lost 1 base and 8 bases, in that order; junction bases with no gene match: 7. The CDR3 nucleotides are TGTGCCAGCAGCTTAGGTAGCGGGGTTGGGGATGAGCAGTTCTTC. Encoded protein: CASSLGSGVGDEQFF.

Regarding this clonotype: The germline gene is not matched at one end of the junction; a read error may be the cause. This sequence joins TRBV18 and TRBJ1-2; 10 bases line up with TRBD1. This CDR3 has 22 amino acids. Germline CDR1 reads KGHSH; CDR2 reads LQKENI. CDR3 loop: CASSPSSGDRGRILDRVIGVDF. CDR3 DNA: TGTGCCAGCTCACCTAGCTCCGGTGACAGGGGGCGAATTTTGGACCGCGTCATAGGGGTAGACTTC.

V is TRBV28 and J is TRBJ1-3; 9 bases are a match to TRBD1. From germline, CDR1 is MDHEN and CDR2 SYDVKM. V was pared by 6 bases and J by 3 bases, with 6 bases of the junction left unmatched. This CDR3 is built from 15 residues. The CDR3 DNA is TGTGCCAGCAGGCCTGGGACAGGGTTTGGAAACACCATATATTTT. Translation gives CASRPGTGFGNTIYF. Full variable domain (outside the CDR3, taken from reference TRBV28 and TRBJ1-3): DVKVTQSSRYLVKRTGEKVFLECVQDMDHENMFWYRQDPGLGLRLIYFSYDVKMKEKGDIPEGYSVSREKKERFSLILESASTNQTSMYLCASRPGTGFGNTIYFGEGSWLTVV.

Only a few counts were recorded for this clonotype. The chain is built from TRBV29-1 and TRBJ2-5, with D possibly matching TRBD2 (5 bases). Germline lookup yields CDR1 SQVTM and CDR2 ANQGSEA. V dropped 6 bases and J dropped 2 bases, with 10 bases sitting between them. This CDR3 is 12 amino acids long. CDR3 bases: TGCAGCGTGCGGACGGGACAAGAGACCCAGTACTTC. Amino acids: CSVRTGQETQYF.

V usage is TRBV4-3 and J usage is TRBJ2-2; tentatively, D is TRBD1 (6 bases). The V gene's germline CDR1 is LGHNA and CDR2 YSLEER. Trimming left V 1 base short and J 4 bases short, with 16 bases between. The CDR3 sequence is 17 residues long. DNA of the CDR3: TGCGCCAGCAGCCAAGGCATTCAGGGGCCATCCACCGGGGAGCTGTTTTTT. Protein sequence: CASSQGIQGPSTGELFF.

The genes are TRBV2 and TRBJ2-1; TRBD2 agrees at 7 bases. This CDR3 spans 14 amino acids. CDR1 is SNHLY, CDR2 FYNNEI, per germline. V gave up 4 bases and J gave up 6 bases; unmatched junction bases: 6. CDR3 in amino acids: CASSGGGGGNEQFF. The CDR3 coding sequence is TGTGCCAGCAGTGGTGGGGGGGGGGGCAATGAGCAGTTCTTC. Based on the CDR3 plus reference TRBV2 and TRBJ2-1, the full variable domain is EPEVTQTPSHQVTQMGQEVILRCVPISNHLYFYWYRQILGQKVEFLVSFYNNEISEKSEIFDDQFSVERPDGSNFTLKIRSTKLEDSAMYFCASSGGGGGNEQFFGPGTRLTVL.

This clonotype turned up a few times. The chain links TRBV7-2 to TRBJ1-5; 10 positions agree with TRBD1. V was pared by 8 bases and J by 3 bases, with 7 bases of the junction left unmatched. Germline loops: CDR1 SGHTA, CDR2 FQGNSA. The CDR3 spans 15 residues. The CDR3 region is CASASGTGANQPQHF. The CDR3 region has the DNA TGTGCCAGCGCCTCCGGGACAGGGGCCAATCAGCCCCAGCATTTT.

This clonotype showed up many times. The gene calls are TRBV7-2 and TRBJ1-5; D remains unclear. Between the trimmed V and J ends, which lost 3 bases and 6 bases, there was a span of 9 bases. The CDR3 is made up of 13 amino acids. In germline, CDR1 is SGHTA, CDR2 FQGNSA. The DNA for the CDR3 is TGTGCCAGCAGCTTCGACCGGGGTCAGCCCCAGCATTTT. As protein: CASSFDRGQPQHF.

J is TRBJ2-2 and V is TRBV6-6; 13 bases are shared with TRBD2. With 9 bases clipped from V and 8 bases from J, the junction kept 9 bases outside the gene matches. This CDR3 spans 15 amino acids. Germline loops: CDR1 MNHNY, CDR2 SVGAGI (reference sequence). DNA for the CDR3: TGTGCCAGTAGCCTCGAGGGACTAGCGGGGGGGGAGCTGTTTTTT. It codes for CASSLEGLAGGELFF.

The V call is TRBV5-4, the J call TRBJ2-4, with D maybe TRBD2 (5 bases). There are 16 residues in the CDR3. V was clipped by 6 bases and J by 4 bases, with 20 bases between them. Germline loops: CDR1 SGHNT, CDR2 YYREEE (reference sequence). In DNA form, the CDR3 reads TGTGCCAGCACTCAGGACGGGGATTCGACGAAAAACATTCAGTACTTC. It specifies CASTQDGDSTKNIQYF.

This clonotype was seen only a few times. The chain joins TRBV5-5 to TRBJ1-1; D is uncertain. In germline, CDR1 is SGHKS, CDR2 YYEKEE (reference sequence). V lost 2 bases to trimming and J lost 0 bases, with 5 bases between them. This CDR3 contains 13 residues. The CDR3 loop reads CASSFALNTEAFF. For the CDR3, the DNA is TGTGCCAGCAGCTTTGCGTTGAACACTGAAGCTTTCTTT.

Worth noting for this clonotype: The germline gene is not matched at one end of the junction; a read error may be the cause. This chain connects TRBV7-6 to TRBJ2-5; tentative D call: TRBD2 (5 bases). Germline V lookup: CDR1 SGHVS, CDR2 FNYEAQ. The CDR3 extends over 14 amino acids. The CDR3 reads CASSSGRREETQYF. CDR3 nucleotides: TGTGCTAGCAGCTCCGGTCGGCGGGAAGAGACCCAGTACTTC.

This clonotype was seen repeatedly, ten times or more. This chain connects TRBV28 to TRBJ1-2; no clear D. CDR3 length: 13 amino acids. V was clipped by 3 bases and J by 4 bases, with 9 bases between them. The V gene's germline CDR1 is MDHEN and CDR2 SYDVKM. The CDR3 DNA follows: TGTGCCAGCAGTTTTCGGGGAGGCTATGGCTACACCTTC. Amino acids: CASSFRGGYGYTF.

The chain carries TRBV7-9 and TRBJ2-1, with 10 bases matching TRBD1. CDR3 size: 16 residues. Unmatched junction bases numbered 15, after V lost 6 bases and J lost 10 bases. Germline lookup yields CDR1 SEHNR and CDR2 FQNEAQ (reference sequence). Here the CDR3 reads CASRTGTGVIEAEQFF. The CDR3 region has the DNA TGTGCCAGCAGGACCGGGACAGGGGTCATCGAAGCGGAGCAGTTCTTC. Full variable domain (missing parts from reference TRBV7-9 and TRBJ2-1): DTGVSQNPRHKITKRGQNVTFRCDPISEHNRLYWYRQTLGQGPEFLTYFQNEAQLEKSRLLSDRFSAERPKGSFSTLEIQRTEQGDSAMYLCASRTGTGVIEAEQFFGPGTRLTVL.

This clonotype was detected many times. The CDR3 DNA reads as TGTGCCAGCAGCTTACAGAGCCTCAGCCAGCCCCAGCATTTT. It codes for CASSLQSLSQPQHF. The chain links TRBV7-2 to TRBJ1-5, with D hard to call. This CDR3 is 14 amino acids long. Germline V gives CDR1 SGHTA, CDR2 FQGNSA. V lost 2 bases, J lost 7 bases, and 12 bases lay in between.

This clonotype has only a few counts. This chain joins TRBV7-6 and TRBJ2-2, with D maybe TRBD1 (5 bases). The CDR3 consists of 17 residues. The V end lost 0 bases, the J end lost 3 bases, and 14 bases lay between the germline ends. The germline V gene encodes CDR1 SGHVS and CDR2 FNYEAQ. The CDR3 region is CASSLALRLGDTGELFF. CDR3 bases: TGTGCCAGCAGCTTAGCGCTCCGTCTAGGGGACACCGGGGAGCTGTTTTTT.

Note on this clonotype: One end of the junction varies from germline; a read error may be responsible. The gene calls are TRBV5-5 and TRBJ2-6, with 10 bases that match TRBD1. Germline V gene data show CDR1 as SGHKS and CDR2 as YYEKEE (reference sequence). This CDR3 spans 20 amino acids. CDR3 loop: CASSSLGTGALTSGANGLTF. CDR3 DNA sequence: TGTGCCAGCAGCTCACTCGGGACAGGGGCCCTCACCTCTGGGGCCAACGGCCTGACTTTC.

There are a few counts of this clonotype. V gene TRBV29-1 combines with J gene TRBJ2-1; perhaps TRBD2 as D (6 bases). This CDR3 contains 14 residues. Germline assignment: CDR1 SQVTM and CDR2 ANQGSEA. V was shortened by 4 bases and J by 0 bases, with 10 bases between the two germline ends. The CDR3 sequence: CSVAGLSSYNEQFF. The CDR3 nucleotides are TGCAGCGTTGCGGGACTGAGCTCCTACAATGAGCAGTTCTTC.

This clonotype was seen more than once but under ten times. V is TRBV2 and J is TRBJ2-2; 9 bases line up with TRBD1. The CDR3 spans 13 residues. With 6 bases clipped from V and 7 bases from J, the junction kept 3 bases outside the gene matches. CDR1 and CDR2 from the germline V gene are SNHLY and FYNNEI. The chain's CDR3 is CASRGQGFGELFF. In nucleotides, the CDR3 is TGTGCCAGCAGGGGACAGGGTTTCGGGGAGCTGTTTTTT.